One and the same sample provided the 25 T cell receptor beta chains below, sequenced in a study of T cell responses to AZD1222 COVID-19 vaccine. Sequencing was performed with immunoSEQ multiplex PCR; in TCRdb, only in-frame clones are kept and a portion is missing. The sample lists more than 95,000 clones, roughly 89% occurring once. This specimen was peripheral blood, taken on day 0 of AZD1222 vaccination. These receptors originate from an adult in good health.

CDR3: CASSLSSNEKLFF. In DNA form, the CDR3 reads TGTGCCAGCAGTTTATCGAGTAATGAAAAACTGTTTTTT. V and J are TRBV27 and TRBJ1-4; D call uncertain. Trimming stripped 0 bases from V and 4 bases from J, with 3 bases between. The CDR3 is made up of 13 amino acids. Germline-derived CDR1 and CDR2 are MNHEY and SMNVEV (reference sequence).

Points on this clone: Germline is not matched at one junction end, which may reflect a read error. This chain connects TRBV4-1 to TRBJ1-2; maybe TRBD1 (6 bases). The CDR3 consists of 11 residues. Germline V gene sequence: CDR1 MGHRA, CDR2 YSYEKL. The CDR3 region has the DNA TGCGCCAGCAGCCAAGATGCGAACAGGGTCTTC. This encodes CASSQDANRVF.

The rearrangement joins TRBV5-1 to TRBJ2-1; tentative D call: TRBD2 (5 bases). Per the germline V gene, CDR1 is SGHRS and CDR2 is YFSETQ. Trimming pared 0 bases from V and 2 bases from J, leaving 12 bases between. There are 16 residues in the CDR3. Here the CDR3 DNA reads TGCGCCAGCAGCTTGGAGATGGCGGGCCCCTACAATGAGCAGTTCTTC. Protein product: CASSLEMAGPYNEQFF.

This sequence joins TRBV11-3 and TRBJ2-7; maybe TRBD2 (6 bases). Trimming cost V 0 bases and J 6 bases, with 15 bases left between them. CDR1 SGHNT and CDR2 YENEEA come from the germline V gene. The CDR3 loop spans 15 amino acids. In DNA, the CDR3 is TGTGCCAGCAGCTTAGAAGCGGGTAAAGTTATCGAGCAGTACTTC. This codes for CASSLEAGKVIEQYF.

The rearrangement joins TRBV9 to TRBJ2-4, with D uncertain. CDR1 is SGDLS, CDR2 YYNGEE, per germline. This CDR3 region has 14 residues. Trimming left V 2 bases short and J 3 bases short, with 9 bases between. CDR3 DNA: TGTGCCAGCAGCGTCAATGCCCTCAAAAACATTCAGTACTTC. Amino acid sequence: CASSVNALKNIQYF.

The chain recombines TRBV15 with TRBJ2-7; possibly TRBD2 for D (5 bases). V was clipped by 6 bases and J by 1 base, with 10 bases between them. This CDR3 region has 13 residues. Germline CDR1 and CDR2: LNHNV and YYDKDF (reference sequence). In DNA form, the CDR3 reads TGTGCCACCAGTAGGGAGAGGTCCTACGAGCAGTACTTC. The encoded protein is CATSRERSYEQYF.

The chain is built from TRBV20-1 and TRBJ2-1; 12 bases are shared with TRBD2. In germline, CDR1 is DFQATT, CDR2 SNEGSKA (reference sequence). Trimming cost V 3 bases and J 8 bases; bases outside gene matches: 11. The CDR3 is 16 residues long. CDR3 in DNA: TGCAGTGCTAGTTCTAGCGGGGGGGCCGGATTCGATGAGCAGTTCTTC. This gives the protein CSASSSGGAGFDEQFF.

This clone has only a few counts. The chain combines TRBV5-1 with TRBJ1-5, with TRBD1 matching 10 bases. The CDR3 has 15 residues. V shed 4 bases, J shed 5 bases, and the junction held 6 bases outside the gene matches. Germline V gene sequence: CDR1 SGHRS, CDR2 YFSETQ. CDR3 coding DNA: TGCGCCAGCAGCCCCGGGGGACAGGGGTATCAGCCCCAGCATTTT. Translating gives CASSPGGQGYQPQHF. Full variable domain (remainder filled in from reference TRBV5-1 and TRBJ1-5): KAGVTQTPRYLIKTRGQQVTLSCSPISGHRSVSWYQQTPGQGLQFLFEYFSETQRNKGNFPGRFSGRQFSNSRSEMNVSTLELGDSALYLCASSPGGQGYQPQHFGDGTRLSIL.

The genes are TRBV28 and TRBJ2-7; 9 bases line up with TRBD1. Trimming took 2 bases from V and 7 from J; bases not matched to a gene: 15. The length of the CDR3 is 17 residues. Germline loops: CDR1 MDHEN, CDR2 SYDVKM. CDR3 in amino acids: CASSLSGPGTGNVEQYF. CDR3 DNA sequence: TGTGCCAGCAGTTTAAGCGGTCCCGGGACAGGGAACGTAGAGCAGTACTTC.

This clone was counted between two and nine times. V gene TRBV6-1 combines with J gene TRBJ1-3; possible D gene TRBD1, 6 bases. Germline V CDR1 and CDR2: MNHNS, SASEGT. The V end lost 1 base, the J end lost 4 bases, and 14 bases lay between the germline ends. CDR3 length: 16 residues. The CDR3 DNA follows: TGTGCCAGCAGTGAAGTCTGGGGGGCGCGAGGAAACACCATATATTTT. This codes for CASSEVWGARGNTIYF.

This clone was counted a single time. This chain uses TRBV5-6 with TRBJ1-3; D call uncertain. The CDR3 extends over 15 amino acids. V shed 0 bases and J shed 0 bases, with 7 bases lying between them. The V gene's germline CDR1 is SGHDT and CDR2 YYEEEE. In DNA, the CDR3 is TGTGCCAGCAGCTTGGTGGTTAGCTCTGGAAACACCATATATTTT. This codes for CASSLVVSSGNTIYF.

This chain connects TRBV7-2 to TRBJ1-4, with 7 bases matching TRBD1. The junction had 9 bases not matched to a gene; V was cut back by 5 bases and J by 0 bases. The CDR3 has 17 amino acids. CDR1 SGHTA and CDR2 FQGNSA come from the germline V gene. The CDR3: CASSPNRGPATNEKLFF. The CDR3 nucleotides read TGTGCCAGCAGCCCAAACAGGGGACCAGCAACTAATGAAAAACTGTTTTTT.

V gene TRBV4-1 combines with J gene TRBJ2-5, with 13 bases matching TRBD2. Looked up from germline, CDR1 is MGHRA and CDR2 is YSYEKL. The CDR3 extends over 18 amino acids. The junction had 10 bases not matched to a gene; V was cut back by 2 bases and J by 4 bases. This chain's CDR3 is CASSQRGLAGARGETQYF. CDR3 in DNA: TGCGCCAGCAGCCAACGAGGACTAGCGGGGGCGAGGGGAGAGACCCAGTACTTC.

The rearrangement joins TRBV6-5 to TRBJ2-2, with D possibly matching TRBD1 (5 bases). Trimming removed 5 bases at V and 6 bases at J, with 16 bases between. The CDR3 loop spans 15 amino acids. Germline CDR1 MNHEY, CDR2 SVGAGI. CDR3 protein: CASSNLFLGAGELFF. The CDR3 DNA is TGTGCCAGCAGTAACCTCTTCCTAGGGGCCGGGGAGCTGTTTTTT.

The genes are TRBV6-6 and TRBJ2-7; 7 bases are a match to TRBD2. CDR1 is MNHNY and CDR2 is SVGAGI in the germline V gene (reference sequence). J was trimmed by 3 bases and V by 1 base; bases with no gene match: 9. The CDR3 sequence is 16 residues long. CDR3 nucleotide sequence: TGTGCCAGCAGTTACTGGGGGGGTTCTGGGGACTACGAGCAGTACTTC. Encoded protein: CASSYWGGSGDYEQYF.

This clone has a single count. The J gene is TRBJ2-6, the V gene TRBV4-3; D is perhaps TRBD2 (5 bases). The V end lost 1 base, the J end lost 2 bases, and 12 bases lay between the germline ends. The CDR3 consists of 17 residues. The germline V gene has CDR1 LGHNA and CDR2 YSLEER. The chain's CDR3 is CASSQATPGAGANVLTF. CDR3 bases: TGCGCCAGCAGCCAAGCAACGCCCGGGGCTGGGGCCAACGTCCTGACTTTC.

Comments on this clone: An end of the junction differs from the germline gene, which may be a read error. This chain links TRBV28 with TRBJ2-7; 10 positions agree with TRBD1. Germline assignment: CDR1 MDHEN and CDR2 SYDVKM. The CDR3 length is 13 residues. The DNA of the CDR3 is TGTGCCAGCAGCTCTTCTAAGGGGGGACAGGGGCACTTC. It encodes CASSSSKGGQGHF.

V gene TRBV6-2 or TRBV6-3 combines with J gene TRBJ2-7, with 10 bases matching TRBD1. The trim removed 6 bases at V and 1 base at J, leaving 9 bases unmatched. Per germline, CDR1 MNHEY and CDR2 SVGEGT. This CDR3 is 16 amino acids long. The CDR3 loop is CASRPTPGQGSYEQYF. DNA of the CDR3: TGTGCCAGCAGACCTACTCCGGGACAGGGGTCCTACGAGCAGTACTTC.

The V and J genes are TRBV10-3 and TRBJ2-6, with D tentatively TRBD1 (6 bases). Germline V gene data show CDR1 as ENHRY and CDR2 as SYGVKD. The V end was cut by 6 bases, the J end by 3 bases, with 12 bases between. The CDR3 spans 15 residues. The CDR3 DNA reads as TGTGCCATCAGAGATAACAGGGTTGGGGCCAACGTCCTGACTTTC. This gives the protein CAIRDNRVGANVLTF.

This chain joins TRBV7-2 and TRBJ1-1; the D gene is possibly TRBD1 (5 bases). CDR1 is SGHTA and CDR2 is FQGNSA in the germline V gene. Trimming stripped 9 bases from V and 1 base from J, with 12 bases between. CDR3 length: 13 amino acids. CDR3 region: CASRNGGNTEAFF. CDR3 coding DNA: TGTGCCAGTAGAAACGGGGGGAACACTGAAGCTTTCTTT.

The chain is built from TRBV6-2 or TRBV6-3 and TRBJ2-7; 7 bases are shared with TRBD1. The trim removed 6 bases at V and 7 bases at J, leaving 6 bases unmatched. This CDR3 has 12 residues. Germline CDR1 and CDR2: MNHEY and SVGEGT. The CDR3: CASSEGAREQYF. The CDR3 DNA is TGTGCCAGCAGCGAGGGGGCGAGAGAGCAGTACTTC.

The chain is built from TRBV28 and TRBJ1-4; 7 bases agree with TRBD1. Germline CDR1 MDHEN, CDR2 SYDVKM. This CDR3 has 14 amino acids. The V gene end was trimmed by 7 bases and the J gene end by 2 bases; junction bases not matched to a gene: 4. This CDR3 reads CASNLQGTNEKLFF. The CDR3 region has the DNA TGTGCCAGCAACCTACAGGGGACTAATGAAAAACTGTTTTTT. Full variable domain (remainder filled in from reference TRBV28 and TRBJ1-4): DVKVTQSSRYLVKRTGEKVFLECVQDMDHENMFWYRQDPGLGLRLIYFSYDVKMKEKGDIPEGYSVSREKKERFSLILESASTNQTSMYLCASNLQGTNEKLFFGSGTQLSVL.

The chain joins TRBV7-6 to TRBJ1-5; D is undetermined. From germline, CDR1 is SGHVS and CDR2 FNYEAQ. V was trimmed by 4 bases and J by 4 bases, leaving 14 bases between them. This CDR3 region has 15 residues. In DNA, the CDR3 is TGTGCCAGCAGCTCACAGTCCTTTGGGAATCAGCCCCAGCATTTT. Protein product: CASSSQSFGNQPQHF.

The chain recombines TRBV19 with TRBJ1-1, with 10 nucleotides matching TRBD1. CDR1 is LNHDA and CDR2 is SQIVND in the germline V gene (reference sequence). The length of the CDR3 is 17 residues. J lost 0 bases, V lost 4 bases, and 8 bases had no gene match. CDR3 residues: CASSSIPGQGMNTEAFF. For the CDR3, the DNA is TGTGCCAGTAGTAGTATCCCGGGACAGGGGATGAACACTGAAGCTTTCTTT.

CDR3 bases: TGTGCCAGCAGCCCGGGACTAGCGGGAGCATACAATGAGCAGTTCTTC. Its translation: CASSPGLAGAYNEQFF. The V and J genes are TRBV3-1 (or the pseudogene TRBV3-2) and TRBJ2-1, with TRBD2 matching 14 bases. The germline CDR1 and CDR2 sequences are LGHDT and YNNKEL (reference sequence). There are 16 residues in the CDR3. Trimming took 4 bases from V and 4 from J; bases not matched to a gene: 3.